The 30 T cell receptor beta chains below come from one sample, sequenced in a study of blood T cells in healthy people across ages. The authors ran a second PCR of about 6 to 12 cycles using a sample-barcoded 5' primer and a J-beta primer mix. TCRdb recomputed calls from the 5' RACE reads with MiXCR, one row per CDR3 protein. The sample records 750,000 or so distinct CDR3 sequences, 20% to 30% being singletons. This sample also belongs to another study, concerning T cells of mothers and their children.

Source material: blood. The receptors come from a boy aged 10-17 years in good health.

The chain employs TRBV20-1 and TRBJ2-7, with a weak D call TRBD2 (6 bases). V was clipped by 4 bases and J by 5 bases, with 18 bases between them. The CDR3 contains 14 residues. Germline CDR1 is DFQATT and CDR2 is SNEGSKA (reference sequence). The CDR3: CSANRRGTTNEQYF. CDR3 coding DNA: TGCAGTGCTAACCGGAGGGGAACAACGAACGAGCAGTACTTC.

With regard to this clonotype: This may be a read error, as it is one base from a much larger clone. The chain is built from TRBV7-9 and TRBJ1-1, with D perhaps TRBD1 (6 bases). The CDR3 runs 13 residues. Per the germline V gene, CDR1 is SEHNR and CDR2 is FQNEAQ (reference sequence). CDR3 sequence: CASGLGAGTEAFF. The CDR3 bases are TGTGCCAGCGGCTTAGGCGCCGGGACAGAAGCTTTCTTT.

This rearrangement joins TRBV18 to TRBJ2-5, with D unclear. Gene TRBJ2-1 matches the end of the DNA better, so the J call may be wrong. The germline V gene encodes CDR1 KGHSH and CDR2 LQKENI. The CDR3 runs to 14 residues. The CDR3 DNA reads TGTGCCAGCTCACCGCAGAGACAAAACAATGAGCAGTTCTTC. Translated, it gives CASSPQRQNNEQFF.

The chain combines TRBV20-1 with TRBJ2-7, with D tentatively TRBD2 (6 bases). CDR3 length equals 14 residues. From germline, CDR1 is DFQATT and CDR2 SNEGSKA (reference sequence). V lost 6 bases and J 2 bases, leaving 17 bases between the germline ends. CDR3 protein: CSALGLSLPYEQYF. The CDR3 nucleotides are TGCAGTGCCCTGGGACTTTCATTACCCTACGAGCAGTACTTC.

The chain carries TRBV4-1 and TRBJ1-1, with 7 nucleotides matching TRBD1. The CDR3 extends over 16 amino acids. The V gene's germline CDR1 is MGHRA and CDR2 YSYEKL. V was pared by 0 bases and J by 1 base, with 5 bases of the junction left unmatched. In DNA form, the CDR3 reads TGCGCCAGCAGCCAAGAGACAGGGAAGGCGAACACTGAAGCTTTCTTT. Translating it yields CASSQETGKANTEAFF.

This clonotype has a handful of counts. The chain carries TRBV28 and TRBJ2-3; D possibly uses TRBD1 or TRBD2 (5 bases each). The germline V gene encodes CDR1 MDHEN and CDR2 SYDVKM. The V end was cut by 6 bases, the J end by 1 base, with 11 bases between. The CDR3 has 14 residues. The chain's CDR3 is CASRDGDGTDTQYF. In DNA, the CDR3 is TGTGCCAGCAGGGACGGGGACGGCACAGATACGCAGTATTTT.

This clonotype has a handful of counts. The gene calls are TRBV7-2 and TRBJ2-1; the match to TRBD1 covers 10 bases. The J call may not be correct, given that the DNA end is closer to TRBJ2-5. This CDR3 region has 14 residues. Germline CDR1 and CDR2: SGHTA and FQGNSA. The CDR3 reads CASTVTGGGETQYF. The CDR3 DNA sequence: TGTGCCAGCACCGTGACAGGGGGCGGGGAGACCCAGTACTTC.

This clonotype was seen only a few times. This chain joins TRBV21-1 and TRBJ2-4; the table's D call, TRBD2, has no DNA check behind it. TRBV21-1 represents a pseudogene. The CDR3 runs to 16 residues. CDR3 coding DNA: TGTGCCAGCAGCAAAGCCCTTAGTCCCCAGCGCCGCATTCAGTACTTC. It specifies CASSKALSPQRRIQYF.

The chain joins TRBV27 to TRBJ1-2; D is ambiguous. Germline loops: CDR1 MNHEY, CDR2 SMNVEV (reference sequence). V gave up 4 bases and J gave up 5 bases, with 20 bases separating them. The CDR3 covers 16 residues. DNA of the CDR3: TGTGCCAGCAGTTCGACTGGACCGCCGGGCCTTTATGGCTACACCTTC. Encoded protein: CASSSTGPPGLYGYTF.

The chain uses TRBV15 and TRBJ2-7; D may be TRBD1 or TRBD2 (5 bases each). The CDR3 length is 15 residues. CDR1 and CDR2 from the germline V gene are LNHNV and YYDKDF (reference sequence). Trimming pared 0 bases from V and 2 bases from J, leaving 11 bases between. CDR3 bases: TGTGCCACCAGCAGAGAAAAGGGACCGACCTACGAGCAGTACTTC. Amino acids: CATSREKGPTYEQYF.

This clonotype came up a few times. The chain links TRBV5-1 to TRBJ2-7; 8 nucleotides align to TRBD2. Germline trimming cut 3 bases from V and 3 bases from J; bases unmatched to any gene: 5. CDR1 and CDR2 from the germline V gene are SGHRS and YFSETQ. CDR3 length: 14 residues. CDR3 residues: CASSYGTSLYEQYF. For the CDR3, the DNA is TGCGCCAGCAGCTACGGGACTAGTCTCTACGAGCAGTACTTC.

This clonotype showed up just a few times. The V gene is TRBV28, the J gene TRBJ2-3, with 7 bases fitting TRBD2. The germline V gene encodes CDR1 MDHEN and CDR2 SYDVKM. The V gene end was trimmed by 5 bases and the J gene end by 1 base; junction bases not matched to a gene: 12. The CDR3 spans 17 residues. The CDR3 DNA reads TGTGCCAGCAGTCCCACCCTGGCGGGAGATGGCACAGATACGCAGTATTTT. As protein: CASSPTLAGDGTDTQYF.

CDR3 region: CASSLVGLYTGELFF. CDR3 DNA: TGCGCCAGCAGCTTGGTGGGGTTGTACACCGGGGAGCTGTTTTTT. The rearrangement uses TRBV5-1 and TRBJ2-2; D unresolved. Looked up from germline, CDR1 is SGHRS and CDR2 is YFSETQ. This CDR3 has 15 amino acids. The V end was cut by 0 bases, the J end by 3 bases, with 9 bases between.

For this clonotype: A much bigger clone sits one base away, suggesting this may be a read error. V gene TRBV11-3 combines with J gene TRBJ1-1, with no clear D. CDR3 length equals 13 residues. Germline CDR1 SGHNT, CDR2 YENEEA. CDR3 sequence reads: CASSLGENTEALF. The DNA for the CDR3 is TGTGCCAGCAGCTTAGGGGAGAACACTGAAGCTCTCTTT.

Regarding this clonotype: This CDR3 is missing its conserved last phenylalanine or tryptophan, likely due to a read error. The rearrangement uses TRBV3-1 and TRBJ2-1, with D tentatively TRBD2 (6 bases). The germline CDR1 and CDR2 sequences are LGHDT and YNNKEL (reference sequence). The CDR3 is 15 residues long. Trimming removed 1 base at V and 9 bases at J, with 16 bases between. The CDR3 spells CASSQGDSGRSEQFL. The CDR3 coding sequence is TGTGCCAGCAGCCAAGGGGACTCCGGTAGGAGTGAGCAGTTCCTC.

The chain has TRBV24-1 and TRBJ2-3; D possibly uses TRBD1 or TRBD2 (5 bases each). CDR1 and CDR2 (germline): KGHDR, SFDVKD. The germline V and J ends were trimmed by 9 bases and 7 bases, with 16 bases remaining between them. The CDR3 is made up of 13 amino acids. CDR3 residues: CATRHSGQYTQYF. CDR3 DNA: TGTGCCACCCGTCATTCGGGGCAGTATACGCAGTATTTT.

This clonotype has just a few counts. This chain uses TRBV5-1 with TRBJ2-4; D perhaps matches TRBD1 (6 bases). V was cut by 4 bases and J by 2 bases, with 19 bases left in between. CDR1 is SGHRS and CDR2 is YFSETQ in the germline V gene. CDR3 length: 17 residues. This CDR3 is CASSRGTGSGTKNIQYF. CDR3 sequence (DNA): TGCGCCAGCAGCCGGGGAACAGGGAGTGGGACCAAAAACATTCAGTACTTC. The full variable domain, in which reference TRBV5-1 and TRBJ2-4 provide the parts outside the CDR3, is KAGVTQTPRYLIKTRGQQVTLSCSPISGHRSVSWYQQTPGQGLQFLFEYFSETQRNKGNFPGRFSGRQFSNSRSEMNVSTLELGDSALYLCASSRGTGSGTKNIQYFGAGTRLSVL.

CDR3: CASTPDNVDEKLFF. The CDR3 bases are TGTGCCAGCACCCCTGACAATGTCGATGAAAAACTGTTTTTT. This rearrangement joins TRBV7-9 to TRBJ1-4; no clear D. V was trimmed by 7 bases and J by 6 bases, leaving 15 bases between them. This CDR3 has 14 amino acids. Germline assignment: CDR1 SEHNR and CDR2 FQNEAQ (reference sequence).

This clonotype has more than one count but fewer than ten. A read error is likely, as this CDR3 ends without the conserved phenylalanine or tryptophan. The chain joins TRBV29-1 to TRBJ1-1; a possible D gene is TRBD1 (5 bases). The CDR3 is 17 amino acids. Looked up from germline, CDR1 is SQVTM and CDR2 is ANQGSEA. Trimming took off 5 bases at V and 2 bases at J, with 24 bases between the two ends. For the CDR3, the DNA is TGCAGCGTTTTTAGGTTCAGGGCTAACGGGAGAAACACTGAAGCTTTCTCT. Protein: CSVFRFRANGRNTEAFS.

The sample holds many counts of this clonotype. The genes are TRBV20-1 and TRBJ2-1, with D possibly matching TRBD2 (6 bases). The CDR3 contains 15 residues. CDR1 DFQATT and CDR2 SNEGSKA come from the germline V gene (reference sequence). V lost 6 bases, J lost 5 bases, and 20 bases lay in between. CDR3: CSARGMERANNEQFF. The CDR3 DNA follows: TGCAGTGCCCGGGGTATGGAGCGGGCTAACAATGAGCAGTTCTTC.

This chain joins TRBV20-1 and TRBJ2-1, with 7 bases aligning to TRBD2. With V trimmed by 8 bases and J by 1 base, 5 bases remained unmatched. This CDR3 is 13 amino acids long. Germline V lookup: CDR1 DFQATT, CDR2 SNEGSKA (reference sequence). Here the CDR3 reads CSSWRESYNEQFF. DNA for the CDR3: TGCAGTTCCTGGCGGGAGTCCTACAATGAGCAGTTCTTC.

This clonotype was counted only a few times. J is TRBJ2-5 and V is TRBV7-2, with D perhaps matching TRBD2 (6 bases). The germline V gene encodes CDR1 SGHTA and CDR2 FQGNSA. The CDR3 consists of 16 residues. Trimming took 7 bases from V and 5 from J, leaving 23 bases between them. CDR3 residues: CASTPSGPTLGETQYF. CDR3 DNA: TGTGCCAGCACCCCCAGCGGGCCCACCTTGGGGGAGACCCAGTACTTC.

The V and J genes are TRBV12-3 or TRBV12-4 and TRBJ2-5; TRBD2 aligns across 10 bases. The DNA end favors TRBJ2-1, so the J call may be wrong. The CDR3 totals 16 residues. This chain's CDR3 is CASSSPLAGVYNEQFF. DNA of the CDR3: TGTGCCAGCAGTTCCCCGCTAGCGGGAGTATACAATGAGCAGTTCTTC.

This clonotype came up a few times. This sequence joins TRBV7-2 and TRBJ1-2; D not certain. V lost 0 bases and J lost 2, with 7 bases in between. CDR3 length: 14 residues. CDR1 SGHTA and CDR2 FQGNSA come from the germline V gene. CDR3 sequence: CASSLAQPNYGYTF. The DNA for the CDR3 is TGTGCCAGCAGCTTAGCACAACCCAACTATGGCTACACCTTC.

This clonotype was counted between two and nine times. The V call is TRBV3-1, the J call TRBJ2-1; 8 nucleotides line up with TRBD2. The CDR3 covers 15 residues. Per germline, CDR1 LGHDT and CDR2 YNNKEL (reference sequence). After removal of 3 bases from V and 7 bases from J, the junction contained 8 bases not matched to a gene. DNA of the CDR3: TGTGCCAGCAGCCATTCTGCCAGCGGGAGTAATGAGCAGTTCTTC. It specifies CASSHSASGSNEQFF.

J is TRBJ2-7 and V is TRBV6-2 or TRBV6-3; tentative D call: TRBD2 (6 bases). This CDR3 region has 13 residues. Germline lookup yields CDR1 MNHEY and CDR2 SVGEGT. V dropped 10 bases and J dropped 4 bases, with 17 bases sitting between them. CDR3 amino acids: CATTGTARYEQYF. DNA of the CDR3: TGTGCCACCACCGGGACTGCGAGATACGAGCAGTACTTC.

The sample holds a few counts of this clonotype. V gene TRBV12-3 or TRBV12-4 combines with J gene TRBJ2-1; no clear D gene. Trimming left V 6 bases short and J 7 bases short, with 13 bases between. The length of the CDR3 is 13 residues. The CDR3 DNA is TGTGCCAGCAGACTCCCACCCCTAAATGAGCAGTTCTTC. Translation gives CASRLPPLNEQFF.

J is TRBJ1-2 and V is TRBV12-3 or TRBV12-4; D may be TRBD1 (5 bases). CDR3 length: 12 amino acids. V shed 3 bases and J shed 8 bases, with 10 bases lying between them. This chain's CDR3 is CASSFEGSGYTF. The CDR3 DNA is TGTGCCAGCAGTTTCGAGGGGAGCGGCTACACCTTC.

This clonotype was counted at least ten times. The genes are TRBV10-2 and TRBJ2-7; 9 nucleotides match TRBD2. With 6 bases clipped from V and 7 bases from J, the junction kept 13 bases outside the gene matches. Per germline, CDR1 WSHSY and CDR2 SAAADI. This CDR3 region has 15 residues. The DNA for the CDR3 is TGCGCCAGCAGCGTAGGGGTAGCGGGAGCTGGGGAGCAGTACTTC. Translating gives CASSVGVAGAGEQYF.

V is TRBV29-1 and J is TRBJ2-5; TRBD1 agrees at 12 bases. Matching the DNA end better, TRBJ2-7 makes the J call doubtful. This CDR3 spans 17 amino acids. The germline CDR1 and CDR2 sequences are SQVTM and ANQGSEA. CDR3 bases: TGCAGCGTGCGCGTCCGGGACAGGGGGCAAAGCTCCTACGAGCAGTACTTC. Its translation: CSVRVRDRGQSSYEQYF.